A selection of T cell receptor beta chains follows, all from one sample in a study of shared clonotypes between healthy human individuals. Sequencing used immunoSEQ multiplex PCR; TCRdb keeps in-frame clones, though not all of them. The top ten clones hold approximately 0.35% of a sample with 2,500,000 or so clones, approximately 93% of them seen once. Sample: naive CD4+ T cells from PBMCs. The source is a man aged 18 to 35 in good health. Some clones in this sample may be carry-over from other donors' samples. Both conserved end residues are part of each CDR3. D genes are given only for firm matches. For some rows the clone size is stated as once, few or many, or as a class when expanded; others skip it.

D,size,V,J,DNA,CDR3
TRBD1,NA,TRBV4-3,TRBJ2-1,TGCGCCAGCAGCCAAGATCAGGACAGGGGGCCAGTCAATGAGCAGTTCTTC,CASSQDQDRGPVNEQFF
TRBD1,NA,TRBV28,TRBJ1-1,TGTGCCAGCGGGGGGACAGAAGGAATTGAAGCTTTCTTT,CASGGTEGIEAFF
TRBD1,NA,TRBV29-1,TRBJ2-5,TGCAGCGTGAAAAACGACAGGGACGGGACCCAGTACTTC,CSVKNDRDGTQYF
NA,NA,TRBV29-1,TRBJ1-1,TGCAGCGTCGGGTTGGGGGTAAACACTGAAGCTTTCTTT,CSVGLGVNTEAFF
TRBD1,once,TRBV15,TRBJ1-2,TGTGCCACCAGCATCTCCGGACAGGGAATCGGCTACACCTTC,CATSISGQGIGYTF
NA,NA,TRBV2,TRBJ1-4,TGTGCCAGCCTTAGGAATAACAGCCCGAATGAAAAACTGTTTTTT,CASLRNNSPNEKLFF
NA,NA,TRBV20-1,TRBJ2-3,TGCAGTGCCTGGCAGCCAGATACGCAGTATTTT,CSAWQPDTQYF
NA,NA,TRBV5-1,TRBJ1-2,TGCGCCAGCAGGGCAGACCCTAACTATGGCTACACCTTC,CASRADPNYGYTF
NA,NA,TRBV28,TRBJ1-3,TGTGCCAGCAGCCTACGGGGCTCTGGAAACACCATATATTTT,CASSLRGSGNTIYF
NA,NA,TRBV5-1,TRBJ2-7,TGCGCCAGCAGCCTGACATCTGCCGGTAACCGATTCAAGCAGTACTTC,CASSLTSAGNRFKQYF
NA,NA,TRBV6-1,TRBJ1-5,TGTGCCAGCAGTGAAGCGGGTGGGAGGGACGGCAATCAGCCCCAGCATTTT,CASSEAGGRDGNQPQHF
NA,NA,TRBV5-1,TRBJ1-1,TGCGCCAGCAGCTTGGTTCGAGGTCAGACTGAAGCTTTCTTT,CASSLVRGQTEAFF
NA,NA,TRBV5-8,TRBJ1-1,TGTGCCAGCAGCTTCGTATCCTTGAACACTGAAGCTTTCTTT,CASSFVSLNTEAFF
NA,NA,TRBV7-2,TRBJ1-2,TGTGCCAGCAGCTTCTTTCTACGAGAGCACCACTTC,CASSFFLREHHF
NA,NA,TRBV5-1,TRBJ1-1,TGCGCCAGCAGCCAAGGACAGAACACTGAAGCTTTCTTT,CASSQGQNTEAFF
TRBD2,NA,TRBV5-4,TRBJ2-7,TGTGCCAGCAGCCGGTCACTAGCGGGAGCCTACGAGCAGTACTTC,CASSRSLAGAYEQYF
TRBD1,NA,TRBV19,TRBJ1-5,TGTGCCAGTAGTCCACTCGACAGGGGTCTCAATCAGCCCCAGCATTTT,CASSPLDRGLNQPQHF
NA,NA,TRBV30,TRBJ2-5,TGTGCCTGGACATGGGGCCTGCTCCAAGAGACCCAGTACTTC,CAWTWGLLQETQYF
NA,NA,TRBV6-6,TRBJ1-5,TGTGCCAGCCGAGTAGAGATAAATCAGCCCCAGCATTTT,CASRVEINQPQHF
TRBD2,NA,TRBV27,TRBJ2-2,TGTGCCAGCAGGCTAGCGGAGTACACCGGGGAGCTGTTTTTT,CASRLAEYTGELFF
TRBD1,few,TRBV5-4,TRBJ1-1,TGTGCCAGCAGCTTGGGGGGACAGGAAGCTTTCTTT,CASSLGGQEAFF
TRBD1,NA,TRBV2,TRBJ1-2,TGTGCCAGCAGACCCACAGGGGATTCGTATGGCTACACCTTC,CASRPTGDSYGYTF
NA,NA,TRBV11-3,TRBJ2-2,TGTGCCAGCAGCTTCGGAACTTCCACCGGGGAGCTGTTTTTT,CASSFGTSTGELFF
TRBD2,NA,TRBV28,TRBJ2-7,TGTGCCAGCAGTGCCCCAGGCGGGGCGACTAGCGCGTACGAGCAGTACTTC,CASSAPGGATSAYEQYF
NA,few,TRBV5-1,TRBJ1-1,TGCGCCAGCAGCTTGGGAGGAGCTAGTGGCACTGAAGCTTTCTTT,CASSLGGASGTEAFF
NA,NA,TRBV20-1,TRBJ1-6,TGCAGTGCTGGCCCGACTTCACCCCTCCACTTT,CSAGPTSPLHF
TRBD1,NA,TRBV2,TRBJ1-1,TGTGCCAACACAGGGGGACGGAACACTGAAGCTTTCTTT,CANTGGRNTEAFF
NA,NA,TRBV4-1,TRBJ1-2,TGCGCCAGCAGCCAAGATACTCCAGGCGTGGGTGGCTACACCTTC,CASSQDTPGVGGYTF
NA,NA,TRBV30,TRBJ2-2,TGTGCCTGGAGGACCCTAACCGGGGAGCTGTTTTTT,CAWRTLTGELFF
NA,NA,TRBV5-1,TRBJ2-7,TGCGCCAGCAGCTATCTCAAGGGCGGCTCCTACGAGCAGTACTTC,CASSYLKGGSYEQYF
NA,NA,TRBV5-4,TRBJ2-3,TGTGCCAGCACGCCGGCGACCCTGAGCACAGATACGCAGTATTTT,CASTPATLSTDTQYF
TRBD2,NA,TRBV28,TRBJ2-5,TGTGCCAGCAGTCAAGCGGGAGGGGGGGAGACCCAGTACTTC,CASSQAGGGETQYF
NA,once,TRBV12-1,TRBJ2-7,TGTGCCAGCAGCCTTCCCTATGCCGGGACTAGCCACGAGCAGTACTTC,CASSLPYAGTSHEQYF
TRBD1,NA,TRBV19,TRBJ1-1,TGTGCCAGTAGTCCCCGGGACAGCACCATAGGTGAAGCTTTCTTT,CASSPRDSTIGEAFF
NA,NA,TRBV28,TRBJ2-7,TGTGCCAGCAGTTTATCTATCGGGGGGCCGGGTTTCCCCTTTCCCTCTTACGAGCAGTACTTC,CASSLSIGGPGFPFPSYEQYF
TRBD1,NA,TRBV7-9,TRBJ2-7,TGTGCCAGCAGCCTAAGACAGGGACAAAGGTACGAGCAGTACTTC,CASSLRQGQRYEQYF
NA,NA,TRBV18,TRBJ1-2,TGTGCCAGCTCACCAGGCAGGTCTAACTATGGCTACACCTTC,CASSPGRSNYGYTF
TRBD1,NA,TRBV7-9,TRBJ2-7,TGTGCCAGTAACCGGGACAGCTACGAGCAGTACTTC,CASNRDSYEQYF
TRBD2,NA,TRBV7-3,TRBJ2-5,TGTGCCAGCAGCCCTATAGCGGGAGCCCAAGAGACCCAGTACTTC,CASSPIAGAQETQYF
NA,NA,TRBV11-1,TRBJ2-5,TGTGCCAGCAGCTTTATGGAGACCCAGTACTTC,CASSFMETQYF
NA,NA,TRBV2,TRBJ2-2,TGTGCCAGCTCGGTAGCCGGGGAGCTGTTTTTT,CASSVAGELFF